This T cell receptor (beta chain) was captured in a study of cytomegalovirus exposure and HLA in healthy donors. The study ran its PCR with 60 Vbeta and 13 Jbeta primers. Assay used: immunoSEQ multiplex PCR; TCRdb lists only in-frame clones, some missing. The table lists 100,000 or so clones, around 74% of them singletons, with about a tenth in the top ten. V gave up 7 bases and J gave up 4 bases, with 8 bases separating them. Germline lookup yields CDR1 LNHDA and CDR2 SQIVND (reference sequence). This CDR3 has 12 residues. The chain links TRBV19 to TRBJ1-5, with D possibly matching TRBD1 (6 bases). The specimen was PBMCs. The TCR sequence derives from a man aged 25 to 45 in good health and CMV-seropositive. DNA for the CDR3: TGTGCCAGTACTCAGGGGAATCAGCCCCAGCATTTT. Its translation: CASTQGNQPQHF.